The T cell receptor beta chain described here comes from a study of T-cell memory formation after mild COVID-19. The wider study: The study found TCR clusters largely donor specific. Study-level points and caveats: The study found contracting CD4+ clones mainly in CM and EM and contracting CD8+ clones in EMRA. Clones from the second wave (peaking day 37) had unconfirmed SARS-CoV-2 specificity. The study detected some responding clones in pre-infection memory, suggesting cross-reactive memory joined.

About this clonotype: The antigen is not known.

MiXCR was run by TCRdb on the 5' RACE reads, yielding one entry per CDR3 protein. Found here are about 82,000 distinct CDR3 sequences, about 15% of them singletons; the top ten hold roughly two fifths. Deletions cut 6 bases from V and 1 base from J, with 9 bases between. This CDR3 region has 13 residues. Per the germline V gene, CDR1 is MNHEY and CDR2 is SVGEGT. The receptor comes from a man aged 18 to 30 who had mild COVID-19 (a few samples of this study predate the infection). Cell type and time point are not known. Specimen: PBMCs or a T cell subset sorted from them (not recorded which). This rearrangement joins TRBV6-2 or TRBV6-3 to TRBJ2-5; D is uncertain. The CDR3 DNA reads as TGTGCCAGCAGATTCGGACCCCAAGAGACCCAGTACTTC. Translation: CASRFGPQETQYF.